This TCR beta chain appears in the sequencing data of a study of blood T cell repertoires in COVID-19. As for the study in general: Sources were T cells, B-cell-depleted T cells, or PBMCs; the material itself was cDNA or gDNA.

This clone was found a few times. Original data processing: Amplification with reference gene primers provided the estimates of nucleated cell counts. TCRdb's copy holds only in-frame clones and misses some; the assay was immunoSEQ multiplex PCR. That table supplies the V and J calls and clone size; D and trimming were determined from the DNA. The data show tens of thousands of clones, with roughly 80% seen just once and roughly 2.5% held by the top ten. Trimming removed 8 bases from V and 3 bases from J, with 13 bases in between. CDR3 length: 14 residues. Germline CDR1 reads MNHEY; CDR2 reads SMNVEV (reference sequence).

The chain employs TRBV27 and TRBJ1-4; D is undetermined. The source of this sequence is a man aged 50 to 60 with acute or convalescent COVID-19. Sequencing was done on a sample of peripheral blood. The CDR3 region is CASGPPRSNEKLFF. CDR3 DNA: TGTGCCAGCGGTCCCCCTAGGTCTAATGAAAAACTGTTTTTT. The full variable domain, rest sourced from reference TRBV27 and TRBJ1-4, is EAQVTQNPRYLITVTGKKLTVTCSQNMNHEYMSWYRQDPGLGLRQIYYSMNVEVTDKGDVPEGYKVSRKEKRNFPLILESPSPNQTSLYFCASGPPRSNEKLFFGSGTQLSVL.